The 17 T cell receptor beta chains below come from one sample, sequenced in a study of T cell changes during pregnancy in multiple sclerosis. Clones were read by immunoSEQ multiplex PCR, and TCRdb kept only the in-frame ones, dropping some. Among under 90,000 clones, roughly 94% were seen once, and the ten largest hold more than 0.95%. Sequenced here: peripheral blood, sampled in the second trimester of pregnancy. Source of these receptors: a female donor in good health, enrolled as a control in a pregnancy study.

The V gene is TRBV5-1, the J gene TRBJ2-2; TRBD1 agrees at 11 bases. Trimming removed 4 bases from V and 6 bases from J; junction bases left unmatched: 2. The CDR3 loop spans 14 amino acids. Germline CDR1 is SGHRS and CDR2 is YFSETQ. The CDR3 region has the DNA TGCGCCAGCAGCCCGGGACAGGGGGCCGGGGAGCTGTTTTTT. Amino acid sequence: CASSPGQGAGELFF.

The rearrangement joins TRBV19 to TRBJ1-2; 7 positions agree with TRBD1. From germline, CDR1 is LNHDA and CDR2 SQIVND (reference sequence). This CDR3 contains 14 residues. The junction had 6 bases not matched to a gene; V was cut back by 4 bases and J by 4 bases. CDR3 residues: CASSTIAGGYGYTF. The CDR3 region has the DNA TGTGCCAGTAGTACCATTGCAGGGGGCTATGGCTACACCTTC.

The V call is TRBV2, the J call TRBJ1-2, with D perhaps matching TRBD1 (5 bases). This CDR3 region has 15 residues. V was clipped by 2 bases and J by 6 bases, with 16 bases between them. Per the germline V gene, CDR1 is SNHLY and CDR2 is FYNNEI. CDR3 loop: CASSESVRVRNGYTF. DNA of the CDR3: TGTGCCAGCAGTGAAAGTGTCAGGGTCCGGAATGGCTACACCTTC.

In its sample, this clone was seen once. V is TRBV9 and J is TRBJ2-5; D is perhaps TRBD2 (5 bases). The CDR3 spans 12 residues. The germline V and J ends were trimmed by 5 bases and 6 bases, with 11 bases remaining between them. CDR1 is SGDLS, CDR2 YYNGEE, per germline. CDR3 amino acids: CASRGSAQTQYF. The CDR3 region has the DNA TGTGCCAGCAGGGGGAGCGCGCAGACCCAGTACTTC. Drawing the rest from reference TRBV9 and TRBJ2-5, the complete variable domain is DSGVTQTPKHLITATGQRVTLRCSPRSGDLSVYWYQQSLDQGLQFLIQYYNGEERAKGNILERFSAQQFPDLHSELNLSSLELGDSALYFCASRGSAQTQYFGPGTRLLVL.

This clone was detected once. The chain links TRBV5-1 to TRBJ2-2; 12 nucleotides match TRBD1. Unmatched junction bases numbered 4, after V lost 7 bases and J lost 3 bases. The CDR3 consists of 15 residues. Germline loops: CDR1 SGHRS, CDR2 YFSETQ. This CDR3 is CASGDRGPYTGELFF. CDR3 DNA: TGCGCCAGCGGGGACAGGGGGCCTTACACCGGGGAGCTGTTTTTT.

The V and J genes are TRBV6-5 and TRBJ1-3; 7 bases fit TRBD1. Germline V gives CDR1 MNHEY, CDR2 SVGAGI. The ends lost 0 bases at V and 4 bases at J; junction bases unmatched: 3. The length of the CDR3 is 15 residues. CDR3 nucleotides: TGTGCCAGCAGTTACTCACAGGGGAACGGAAACACCATATATTTT. Its translation: CASSYSQGNGNTIYF.

The genes are TRBV5-4 and TRBJ2-5, with 12 positions matching TRBD1. Unmatched junction bases numbered 5, after V lost 4 bases and J lost 4 bases. The CDR3 spans 15 residues. Per germline, CDR1 SGHNT and CDR2 YYREEE (reference sequence). Here the CDR3 DNA reads TGTGCCAGCAGCCCTCCGGGACAGGGGGCAGAGACCCAGTACTTC. This codes for CASSPPGQGAETQYF.

The rearrangement links TRBV5-1 to TRBJ1-1; 11 positions match TRBD1. Per the germline V gene, CDR1 is SGHRS and CDR2 is YFSETQ. CDR3 size: 17 residues. The junction had 11 bases not matched to a gene; V was cut back by 2 bases and J by 5 bases. The CDR3 sequence is CASSLRTGGALGTEAFF. In nucleotides, the CDR3 is TGCGCCAGCAGCTTACGGACAGGGGGCGCCTTGGGGACTGAAGCTTTCTTT.

The chain joins TRBV28 to TRBJ1-2, with D unclear. Germline CDR1 and CDR2: MDHEN and SYDVKM. The CDR3 sequence is 13 residues long. The V and J ends lost 3 bases and 5 bases respectively, with 10 bases between them. CDR3 sequence (DNA): TGTGCCAGCAGTTTTTTCAACGGTTATGGCTACACCTTC. This codes for CASSFFNGYGYTF.

The chain couples TRBV30 to TRBJ2-5; tentatively, D is TRBD2 (5 bases). TRBJ2-7 explains the end of the DNA better; the J call may be wrong. CDR1 is GTSNPN and CDR2 is SVGIG in the germline V gene (reference sequence). The CDR3 spans 11 residues. The chain's CDR3 is CAWRPGYEQYF. CDR3 nucleotides: TGTGCCTGGAGGCCGGGGTACGAGCAGTACTTC.

The chain joins TRBV21-1 to TRBJ1-1. TRBV21-1 constitutes a pseudogene. This CDR3 region has 16 residues. The CDR3 protein is CASLGWWSGANTEAFF. CDR3 bases: TGTGCCAGCTTGGGGTGGTGGAGCGGGGCGAACACTGAAGCTTTCTTT.

The chain employs TRBV2 and TRBJ2-2; D is unresolved. V lost 3 bases to trimming and J lost 0 bases, with 2 bases between them. This CDR3 comprises 13 residues. Looked up from germline, CDR1 is SNHLY and CDR2 is FYNNEI. The CDR3 protein is CASSDANTGELFF. In DNA form, the CDR3 reads TGTGCCAGCAGTGACGCGAACACCGGGGAGCTGTTTTTT.

The rearrangement links TRBV7-2 to TRBJ2-1, with 8 nucleotides matching TRBD1. This CDR3 contains 17 residues. The germline gives CDR1 SGHTA, CDR2 FQGNSA. The ends lost 4 bases at V and 8 bases at J; junction bases unmatched: 16. DNA of the CDR3: TGTGCCAGCAGCTCCAGGGTTCAGGGGGCGTTATTCGATGAGCAGTTCTTC. Its protein is CASSSRVQGALFDEQFF.

The rearrangement joins TRBV30 to TRBJ1-5; a possible D gene is TRBD1 (6 bases). Germline assignment: CDR1 GTSNPN and CDR2 SVGIG (reference sequence). Trimming took 2 bases from V and 0 from J, leaving 14 bases between them. This CDR3 is 16 amino acids long. The CDR3, as DNA: TGTGCCTGGAGTATATCCTCAGGGGCTAGCAATCAGCCCCAGCATTTT. This codes for CAWSISSGASNQPQHF.

V gene TRBV5-4 combines with J gene TRBJ2-5; unclear D gene. This CDR3 comprises 13 residues. V was clipped by 4 bases and J by 4 bases, with 11 bases between them. CDR1 and CDR2 (germline): SGHNT, YYREEE (reference sequence). CDR3 bases: TGTGCCAGCAGCCCGCGTTCTAGAGAGACCCAGTACTTC. Protein sequence: CASSPRSRETQYF.

The J gene is TRBJ1-3, the V gene TRBV2, with 7 bases lining up with TRBD1. This CDR3 has 16 residues. Germline V gene data show CDR1 as SNHLY and CDR2 as FYNNEI. V was clipped by 4 bases and J by 1 base; unmatched bases: 7. CDR3 loop: CASSGEQGLSGNTIYF. Written as DNA, the CDR3 is TGTGCCAGCAGTGGAGAACAGGGGTTGTCTGGAAACACCATATATTTT.

The V gene is TRBV18, the J gene TRBJ2-7, with a possible D match to TRBD1 (6 bases). CDR3 length: 14 amino acids. The V gene's germline CDR1 is KGHSH and CDR2 LQKENI. V dropped 3 bases and J dropped 4 bases, with 13 bases sitting between them. The CDR3 DNA reads as TGTGCCAGCTCACCCGGACAGACTCCTTACGAGCAGTACTTC. Translation gives CASSPGQTPYEQYF.